Shown below are 5 T cell receptor beta chains from a single sample sequenced in a study of tumor-infiltrating lymphocytes in primary liver carcinoma (dated by TCRdb to 2016 to 2017). Without any cell sorting, total RNA and DNA were extracted together from around 20-30 mg of bulk tissue using the AllPrep DNA/RNA mini kit. Sequencing took place on an Illumina HiSeq 2500. Using a constant-region primer and ProtoScript II reverse transcriptase, TCRbeta-specific cDNA was reverse-transcribed from 450 to 650 ng total RNA. Construction of the TCRbeta libraries relied on three nested rounds of multiplex PCR, following a slightly modified ARM-PCR procedure. Multiplex TRBV1-TRBV30 forward primers and a Cbeta reverse primer were used in the first two PCR rounds, each of which was run for 9 to 11 cycles. In-frame beta chains were kept once TCRdb had trimmed the public reads at Q25 with fastp and called clones with MiXCR. Duplicate CDR3 protein sequences are folded into a single record with the most common DNA and genes. This sample comprises 40,000 to 55,000 distinct CDR3 sequences, 70% to 80% of them detected only once. The ten largest clones add up to around a quarter of the sample.

Sequenced input: liver tumor tissue from sampling region 5. According to the study, the label for this sample's cell subset or site signals: tumor region T5, tumor centre. These receptors came from a man aged 40-49 years with primary liver carcinoma and hepatitis B virus infection.

This clonotype has just a few counts. J is TRBJ2-1 and V is TRBV3-1, with D unresolved. V lost 6 bases to trimming and J lost 5 bases, with 11 bases between them. Germline CDR1 reads LGHDT; CDR2 reads YNNKEL (reference sequence). CDR3 length: 13 residues. Written as DNA, the CDR3 is TGTGCCAGCAGACCCTCGGACCACAATGAGCAGTTCTTC. Encoded protein: CASRPSDHNEQFF.

Note on this clonotype: A much larger clone lies one base from this, so it may be a read error. The V call is TRBV7-3, the J call TRBJ2-1, with 12 bases identical to TRBD2. Germline assignment: CDR1 SGHTA and CDR2 FQGTGA. CDR3 length: 15 residues. CDR3 DNA sequence: TGTGTCAGCAGCTCACTAGCGGGAGGCTACAATGAGCAGTTCTTC. It codes for CVSSSLAGGYNEQFF.

V gene TRBV7-9 combines with J gene TRBJ2-6; no clear D. This CDR3 has 15 residues. V dropped 7 bases and J dropped 0 bases, with 10 bases sitting between them. CDR1 is SEHNR, CDR2 FQNEAQ, per germline (reference sequence). CDR3 loop: CASNSTSSGANVLTF. The CDR3 DNA is TGTGCCAGCAACTCAACGAGCTCTGGGGCCAACGTCCTGACTTTC.

This clonotype was counted a single time. This may come from a read error, since a much larger clone is one base off. The CDR3 here is CASSTMSSYNEQFF. Written as DNA, the CDR3 is TGTGCCAGCAGCACTATGAGCTCCTACAATGAGCAGTTCTTC. The rearrangement joins TRBV6-5 to TRBJ2-1; D is ambiguous. V dropped 6 bases and J dropped 0 bases, with 9 bases sitting between them. The CDR3 loop spans 14 amino acids. Germline V lookup: CDR1 MNHEY, CDR2 SVGAGI.

The V and J genes are TRBV29-1 and TRBJ2-3; 8 bases are shared with TRBD1. Germline V gene sequence: CDR1 SQVTM, CDR2 ANQGSEA. The ends lost 8 bases at V and 4 bases at J; junction bases unmatched: 8. This CDR3 region has 13 residues. The CDR3 sequence is CSIPGQASDTQYF. In DNA, the CDR3 is TGCAGCATTCCGGGACAGGCGTCAGATACGCAGTATTTT.